The rows below give T cell receptor beta chains drawn from one sample of a study of blood T cell repertoires in COVID-19. TCRdb's table, derived via immunoSEQ multiplex PCR, lists solely in-frame clones and lacks some. Of about 140,000 clones detected, about four fifths appear once; the ten largest clones hold under 7%. The source material was PBMCs or T cells enriched from blood (not recorded which). These receptor sequences come from a man aged 40-49 years with acute COVID-19. Both conserved end residues are part of each CDR3. Each record gives: CDR3 protein, J gene, V gene.

CDR3aa: CSVEGDFYEQYF; j_gene: TRBJ2-7; v_gene: TRBV29-1
CDR3aa: CATSRQGYEQYF; j_gene: TRBJ2-7; v_gene: TRBV24-1
CDR3aa: CASSPLGSNAGELFF; j_gene: TRBJ2-2; v_gene: TRBV6-5
CDR3aa: CASSGTGGSQPQHF; j_gene: TRBJ1-5; v_gene: TRBV6-2/TRBV6-3
CDR3aa: CAISESILLAGYNEQFF; j_gene: TRBJ2-1; v_gene: TRBV10-3
CDR3aa: CASTSPGSIAGEQYF; j_gene: TRBJ2-7; v_gene: TRBV5-6
CDR3aa: CAISGVGSSGGDTGELFF; j_gene: TRBJ2-2; v_gene: TRBV10-3
CDR3aa: CASSLSRDRGTYEQYF; j_gene: TRBJ2-7; v_gene: TRBV4-3
CDR3aa: CASGTGGPTYNSPLHF; j_gene: TRBJ1-6; v_gene: TRBV5-1
CDR3aa: CASSRERDRRDEQYF; j_gene: TRBJ2-7; v_gene: TRBV5-1
CDR3aa: CASSLAPGDTEAFF; j_gene: TRBJ1-1; v_gene: TRBV5-1
CDR3aa: CASRLSVASGDIAKNIQYF; j_gene: TRBJ2-4; v_gene: TRBV28
CDR3aa: CASSLLSSYEQYF; j_gene: TRBJ2-7; v_gene: TRBV27
CDR3aa: CASTQRGNFQVETQYF; j_gene: TRBJ2-5; v_gene: TRBV7-2
CDR3aa: CASSPGLALQETQYF; j_gene: TRBJ2-5; v_gene: TRBV7-2
CDR3aa: CASSLLAGSYNEQFF; j_gene: TRBJ2-1; v_gene: TRBV7-2
CDR3aa: CASREGRSYHGYTF; j_gene: TRBJ1-2; v_gene: TRBV28
CDR3aa: CASSYRDSMNTEAFF; j_gene: TRBJ1-1; v_gene: TRBV6-5
CDR3aa: CASSFRLVADTQYF; j_gene: TRBJ2-3; v_gene: TRBV7-2
CDR3aa: CASSVSRGRWRETQYF; j_gene: TRBJ2-5; v_gene: TRBV28